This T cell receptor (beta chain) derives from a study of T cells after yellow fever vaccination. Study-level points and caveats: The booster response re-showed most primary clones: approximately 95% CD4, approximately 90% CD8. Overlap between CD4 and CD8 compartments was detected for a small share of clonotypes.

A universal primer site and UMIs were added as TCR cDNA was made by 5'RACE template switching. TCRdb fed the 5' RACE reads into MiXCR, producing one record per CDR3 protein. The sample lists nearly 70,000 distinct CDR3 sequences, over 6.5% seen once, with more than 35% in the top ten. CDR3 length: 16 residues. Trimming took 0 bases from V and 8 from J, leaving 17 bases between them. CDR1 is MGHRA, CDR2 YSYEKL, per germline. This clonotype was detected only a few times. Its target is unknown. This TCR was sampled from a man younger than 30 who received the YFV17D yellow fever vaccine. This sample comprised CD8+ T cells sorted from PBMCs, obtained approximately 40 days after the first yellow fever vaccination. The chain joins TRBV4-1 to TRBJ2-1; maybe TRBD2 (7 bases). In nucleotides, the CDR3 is TGCGCCAGCAGCCAAGATCGAAGGGGGGGGGGCGATGAGCAGTTCTTC. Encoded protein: CASSQDRRGGGDEQFF.